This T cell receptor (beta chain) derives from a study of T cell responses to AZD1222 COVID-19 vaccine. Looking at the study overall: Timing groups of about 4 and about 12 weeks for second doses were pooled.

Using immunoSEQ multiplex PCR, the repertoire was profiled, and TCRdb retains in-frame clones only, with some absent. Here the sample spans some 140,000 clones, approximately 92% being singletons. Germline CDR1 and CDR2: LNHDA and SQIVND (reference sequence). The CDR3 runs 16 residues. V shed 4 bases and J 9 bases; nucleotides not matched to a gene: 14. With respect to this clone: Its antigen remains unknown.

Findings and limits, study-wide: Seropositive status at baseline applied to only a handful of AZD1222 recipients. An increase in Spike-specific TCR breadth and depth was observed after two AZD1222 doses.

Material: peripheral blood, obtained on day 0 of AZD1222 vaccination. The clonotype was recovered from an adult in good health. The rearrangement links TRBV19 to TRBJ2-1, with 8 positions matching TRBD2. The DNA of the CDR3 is TGTGCCAGTAGTAACCCGGGAGGGCCAAGTGCCATTGAGCAGTTCTTC. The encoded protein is CASSNPGGPSAIEQFF. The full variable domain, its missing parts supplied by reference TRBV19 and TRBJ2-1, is DGGITQSPKYLFRKEGQNVTLSCEQNLNHDAMYWYRQDPGQGLRLIYYSQIVNDFQKGDIAEGYSVSREKKESFPLTVTSAQKNPTAFYLCASSNPGGPSAIEQFFGPGTRLTVL.